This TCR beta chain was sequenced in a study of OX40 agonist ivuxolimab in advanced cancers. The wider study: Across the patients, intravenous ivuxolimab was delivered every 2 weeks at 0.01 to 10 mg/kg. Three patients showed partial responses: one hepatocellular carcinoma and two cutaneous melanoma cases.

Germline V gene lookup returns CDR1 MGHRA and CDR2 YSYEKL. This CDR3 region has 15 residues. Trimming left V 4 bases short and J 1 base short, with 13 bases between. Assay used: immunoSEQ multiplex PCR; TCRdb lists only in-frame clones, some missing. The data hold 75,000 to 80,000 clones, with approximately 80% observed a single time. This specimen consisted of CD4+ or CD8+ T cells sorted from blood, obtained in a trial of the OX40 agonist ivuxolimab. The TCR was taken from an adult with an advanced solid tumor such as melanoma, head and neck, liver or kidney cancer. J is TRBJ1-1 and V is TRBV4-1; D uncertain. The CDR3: CASSRGPGANTEAFF. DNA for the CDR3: TGCGCCAGCAGCCGTGGCCCAGGTGCGAACACTGAAGCTTTCTTT.